The 5 T cell receptor beta chains listed next were all sequenced from one sample in a study of OX40 agonist ivuxolimab in advanced cancers. The assay was immunoSEQ multiplex PCR, and TCRdb's table has in-frame clones only and misses some. The sample has some 70,000 clones; just over 85% are singletons. The source was CD4+ or CD8+ T cells sorted from blood, collected in a trial of the OX40 agonist ivuxolimab. The receptors derive from an adult with an advanced solid tumor such as melanoma, head and neck, liver or kidney cancer.

In this sample, this clone turned up a few times. CDR3 amino acids: CASSLDRLGTEAFF. CDR3 coding DNA: TGCGCCAGCAGCTTGGACAGGCTTGGAACTGAAGCTTTCTTT. This chain joins TRBV5-1 and TRBJ1-1, with a possible D match to TRBD1 (5 bases). Germline V gene lookup returns CDR1 SGHRS and CDR2 YFSETQ. The CDR3 runs 14 residues. V lost 0 bases to trimming and J lost 5 bases, with 11 bases between them.

This clone was counted between two and nine times. This CDR3 is CASKAGPYEAFF. In DNA form, the CDR3 reads TGTGCCAGCAAAGCAGGCCCTTATGAAGCTTTCTTT. This chain joins TRBV6-5 and TRBJ1-1; D not certain. This CDR3 region has 12 residues. From germline, CDR1 is MNHEY and CDR2 SVGAGI. Trimming took 7 bases from V and 7 from J, leaving 13 bases between them.

V is TRBV19 and J is TRBJ1-5; perhaps TRBD1 as D (6 bases). V was pared by 3 bases and J by 3 bases, with 18 bases between. This CDR3 is built from 17 residues. Germline CDR1 LNHDA, CDR2 SQIVND (reference sequence). The CDR3 region is CASSIRGQPSHNQPQHF. The CDR3 DNA sequence: TGTGCCAGTAGTATCCGTGGACAGCCTTCCCACAATCAGCCCCAGCATTTT.

The gene calls are TRBV19 and TRBJ2-1; 7 bases agree with TRBD1. J was trimmed by 7 bases and V by 8 bases; bases with no gene match: 11. There are 14 residues in the CDR3. Germline lookup yields CDR1 LNHDA and CDR2 SQIVND (reference sequence). CDR3 protein: CASVDRNVGNEQFF. DNA of the CDR3: TGTGCCAGTGTGGACAGGAATGTAGGGAATGAGCAGTTCTTC.

The chain is built from TRBV19 and TRBJ2-5, with 9 bases that match TRBD2. The CDR3 runs to 16 residues. J was trimmed by 4 bases and V by 0 bases; bases with no gene match: 6. Germline CDR1 is LNHDA and CDR2 is SQIVND (reference sequence). CDR3: CASSIEGGGAGETQYF. CDR3 nucleotides: TGTGCCAGTAGTATAGAGGGCGGGGGGGCCGGAGAGACCCAGTACTTC.